One sample yielded the 19 T cell receptor beta chains listed below, sequenced in a study of T cell clonotyping in hematopoietic cell transplantation. Data came from immunoSEQ multiplex PCR; TCRdb stores just in-frame clones and leaves some out. The repertoire includes approximately 75,000 clones, around 94% of them detected once, and around 1.6% sits in the top ten. Sequencing input: peripheral blood mononuclear cells. The receptors derive from a man over 45 in good health. Some clones in this sample may be carry-over from other donors' samples.

The chain combines TRBV19 with TRBJ1-6; 8 bases fit TRBD1. The CDR3 sequence is 14 residues long. The germline gives CDR1 LNHDA, CDR2 SQIVND (reference sequence). J was trimmed by 9 bases and V by 4 bases; bases with no gene match: 5. CDR3 coding DNA: TGTGCCAGTAGTAAGGACAGGGCGGGTTCACCCCTCCACTTT. The encoded protein is CASSKDRAGSPLHF.

The chain recombines TRBV7-2 with TRBJ2-3, with a weak D call TRBD2 (6 bases). The V end lost 0 bases, the J end lost 6 bases, and 10 bases lay between the germline ends. Germline CDR1 reads SGHTA; CDR2 reads FQGNSA. The CDR3 length is 14 residues. In DNA, the CDR3 is TGTGCCAGCAGCTTAGCAAGCGGGTCGGATACGCAGTATTTT. It encodes CASSLASGSDTQYF. The whole variable domain, filled in from reference TRBV7-2 and TRBJ2-3, reads GAGVSQSPSNKVTEKGKDVELRCDPISGHTALYWYRQSLGQGLEFLIYFQGNSAPDKSGLPSDRFSAERTGGSVSTLTIQRTQQEDSAVYLCASSLASGSDTQYFGPGTRLTVL.

V and J are TRBV28 and TRBJ1-2, with 7 bases that match TRBD1. Trimming cost V 7 bases and J 5 bases; bases outside gene matches: 13. CDR3 size: 15 residues. From germline, CDR1 is MDHEN and CDR2 SYDVKM. As DNA, the CDR3 is TGTGCCAGCATCACGACAGGGTCGGGAAGATATGGCTACACCTTC. Translated: CASITTGSGRYGYTF.

V and J are TRBV29-1 and TRBJ1-5; D remains unclear. The V end lost 4 bases, the J end lost 2 bases, and 9 bases lay between the germline ends. Germline CDR1 and CDR2: SQVTM and ANQGSEA. The CDR3 has 13 residues. The CDR3 region has the DNA TGCAGCGTTGCCCCCGGGGGCAATCAGCCCCAGCATTTT. The encoded protein is CSVAPGGNQPQHF. The whole variable domain, filled in from reference TRBV29-1 and TRBJ1-5, reads SAVISQKPSRDICQRGTSLTIQCQVDSQVTMMFWYRQQPGQSLTLIATANQGSEATYESGFVIDKFPISRPNLTFSTLTVSNMSPEDSSIYLCSVAPGGNQPQHFGDGTRLSIL.

The gene calls are TRBV7-2 and TRBJ1-1, with 7 positions matching TRBD1. V dropped 5 bases and J dropped 5; count of bases not matched to a gene: 8. Germline lookup yields CDR1 SGHTA and CDR2 FQGNSA. There are 14 residues in the CDR3. The CDR3 loop reads CASSPRQGGTEAFF. The CDR3, as DNA: TGTGCCAGCAGCCCCCGACAGGGCGGAACTGAAGCTTTCTTT. Together with reference TRBV7-2 and TRBJ1-1, the CDR3 gives the full variable domain: GAGVSQSPSNKVTEKGKDVELRCDPISGHTALYWYRQSLGQGLEFLIYFQGNSAPDKSGLPSDRFSAERTGGSVSTLTIQRTQQEDSAVYLCASSPRQGGTEAFFGQGTRLTVV.

The CDR3 reads CASSPTGLAGDRELFF. CDR3 sequence (DNA): TGTGCCAGCAGCCCCACGGGACTAGCGGGAGACCGGGAGCTGTTTTTT. The chain has TRBV14 and TRBJ2-2; 14 positions agree with TRBD2. V gave up 4 bases and J gave up 9 bases; unmatched junction bases: 7. CDR1 is SGHDN, CDR2 FVKESK, per germline. This CDR3 is 16 amino acids long.

The rearrangement uses TRBV29-1 and TRBJ1-1, with D hard to call. The CDR3 sequence is 11 residues long. The V end was cut by 6 bases, the J end by 3 bases, with 8 bases between. Germline lookup yields CDR1 SQVTM and CDR2 ANQGSEA. The CDR3 spells CSVPGDTEAFF. CDR3 bases: TGCAGCGTGCCGGGTGACACTGAAGCTTTCTTT.

The V gene is TRBV29-1, the J gene TRBJ1-2; D unresolved. V shed 6 bases and J shed 4 bases, with 12 bases lying between them. The CDR3 totals 12 residues. CDR1 SQVTM and CDR2 ANQGSEA come from the germline V gene. The CDR3: CSVRSVGYGYTF. CDR3 nucleotides: TGCAGCGTGCGTTCGGTGGGCTATGGCTACACCTTC. The whole variable domain, remainder taken from reference TRBV29-1 and TRBJ1-2, is SAVISQKPSRDICQRGTSLTIQCQVDSQVTMMFWYRQQPGQSLTLIATANQGSEATYESGFVIDKFPISRPNLTFSTLTVSNMSPEDSSIYLCSVRSVGYGYTFGSGTRLTVV.

V and J are TRBV6-5 and TRBJ2-6, with a tentative D call TRBD1 (6 bases). CDR1 and CDR2 from the germline V gene are MNHEY and SVGAGI. Trimming took off 5 bases at V and 4 bases at J, with 12 bases between the two ends. The length of the CDR3 is 15 residues. The CDR3, as DNA: TGTGCCAGCAGTCTGGACAGCCCAGGGGCCAACGTCCTGACTTTC. Protein sequence: CASSLDSPGANVLTF.

The CDR3 reads CASSMAGVVSNQPQHF. The DNA for the CDR3 is TGTGCCAGTAGTATGGCGGGGGTAGTCAGCAATCAGCCCCAGCATTTT. The chain links TRBV19 to TRBJ1-5; perhaps TRBD1 as D (5 bases). V was cut by 3 bases and J by 1 base, with 13 bases left in between. The germline CDR1 and CDR2 sequences are LNHDA and SQIVND (reference sequence). CDR3 length: 16 amino acids.

The chain is built from TRBV19 and TRBJ2-3; D is unclear. The CDR3 totals 17 residues. The ends were cut back, 5 bases at V and 4 bases at J, with 22 bases in the middle. Germline CDR1 and CDR2: LNHDA and SQIVND (reference sequence). The CDR3 DNA sequence: TGTGCCAGTAGTTCCCCGGACCCGTCGCACCATTCAGATACGCAGTATTTT. Translated, it gives CASSSPDPSHHSDTQYF.

The genes are TRBV28 and TRBJ1-1; D is possibly TRBD1 (6 bases). Trimming took 3 bases from V and 10 from J, leaving 15 bases between them. The germline V gene has CDR1 MDHEN and CDR2 SYDVKM. The CDR3 spans 13 residues. CDR3 sequence: CASSFQDRLGAFF. The CDR3, as DNA: TGTGCCAGCAGTTTCCAGGACAGACTCGGAGCTTTCTTT.

This chain joins TRBV6-5 and TRBJ2-7, with TRBD2 matching over 8 bases. The CDR3 totals 13 residues. Germline lookup yields CDR1 MNHEY and CDR2 SVGAGI. V shed 6 bases and J 6 bases; nucleotides not matched to a gene: 7. CDR3 sequence: CASSPREGLEQYF. The DNA of the CDR3 is TGTGCCAGCAGCCCCCGGGAGGGCCTCGAGCAGTACTTC.

The chain employs TRBV2 and TRBJ1-5; TRBD1 aligns across 9 bases. The CDR3 has 16 residues. Germline CDR1 SNHLY, CDR2 FYNNEI. V lost 6 bases, J lost 6 bases, and 12 bases stayed unmatched. CDR3 residues: CASRDPGTGFSQPQHF. Here the CDR3 DNA reads TGTGCCAGCAGGGACCCCGGGACAGGGTTCAGTCAGCCCCAGCATTTT.

This chain uses TRBV5-5 with TRBJ1-5, with TRBD1 identical over 12 bases. The CDR3 is 17 amino acids. Germline loops: CDR1 SGHKS, CDR2 YYEKEE (reference sequence). With 4 bases clipped from V and 3 bases from J, the junction kept 8 bases outside the gene matches. The CDR3 protein is CASSVGTGGGFNQPQHF. CDR3 nucleotide sequence: TGTGCCAGCAGCGTCGGGACAGGGGGCGGATTCAATCAGCCCCAGCATTTT.

The rearrangement links TRBV27 to TRBJ2-7, with 8 bases that match TRBD1. The junction had 3 bases not matched to a gene; V was cut back by 2 bases and J by 0 bases. The CDR3 has 15 amino acids. The V gene's germline CDR1 is MNHEY and CDR2 SMNVEV (reference sequence). The CDR3 sequence: CASSLAGTGSYEQYF. CDR3 DNA: TGTGCCAGCAGTTTAGCTGGGACAGGCTCCTACGAGCAGTACTTC.

The V gene is TRBV2, the J gene TRBJ2-4; 9 positions match TRBD2. V lost 4 bases and J lost 1; bases outside the gene matches: 11. Germline V lookup: CDR1 SNHLY, CDR2 FYNNEI. CDR3 size: 18 residues. The CDR3 loop is CASSGVLRGGEAKNIQYF. In DNA, the CDR3 is TGTGCCAGCAGTGGAGTTTTGCGGGGGGGGGAGGCCAAAAACATTCAGTACTTC.

The chain couples TRBV27 to TRBJ1-4; D is unresolved. Germline-derived CDR1 and CDR2 are MNHEY and SMNVEV (reference sequence). With 7 bases removed from V and 3 bases from J, the gap between germline ends came to 9 bases. CDR3 length equals 13 residues. CDR3 in DNA: TGTGCCAGCATGGCCCTGGCTAATGAAAAACTGTTTTTT. It is translated as CASMALANEKLFF.

The J gene is TRBJ2-7, the V gene TRBV5-8; D may be TRBD1 (5 bases). This CDR3 is 14 amino acids long. V was shortened by 0 bases and J by 3 bases, with 10 bases between the two germline ends. The germline gives CDR1 SGHTS, CDR2 YDEGEE. In DNA form, the CDR3 reads TGTGCCAGCAGCTTGGGGGTGACAGTCTACGAGCAGTACTTC. This gives the protein CASSLGVTVYEQYF.